This T cell receptor beta chain was captured by sequencing in a study of T cell changes during pregnancy in multiple sclerosis. From germline, CDR1 is PRHDT and CDR2 FYEKMQ (reference sequence). Trimming removed 2 bases at V and 5 bases at J, with 24 bases between. The CDR3 is 18 amino acids. Profiling relied on immunoSEQ multiplex PCR, and the TCRdb table lists in-frame clones only, not all of them. This sample has 70,000 to 95,000 clones; 90% to 95% occur once, and the top ten carry 2.5%. The J gene is TRBJ1-2, the V gene TRBV13; D perhaps matches TRBD1 (5 bases). The specimen comprised peripheral blood, sampled in the second trimester of pregnancy. This receptor was taken from a female donor with multiple sclerosis, enrolled in a pregnancy study. The chain's CDR3 is CASSLYHLGTTAGYGYTF. CDR3 coding DNA: TGTGCCAGCAGCTTATATCATCTCGGCACGACAGCCGGATATGGCTACACCTTC.